The 28 T cell receptor beta chains below were found in one sample sequenced in a study of shared clonotypes between healthy human individuals (dated by TCRdb to about 2020). For the CD8 naive samples, CD45RO-negative cells were positively selected for CCR7, yielding a CD45RA+CCR7+ population from which TemRA cells were excluded. Library generation was performed with the immunoSEQ multiplex PCR assay. What TCRdb holds here is the immuneACCESS table cut down to in-frame rearrangements. Part of the clones is not present; checked against another copy, under half of the missing clones reflect an unresolved V gene, and the others are unexplained. This sample comprises nearly 2 million clones, just under 95% of them detected only once. The ten largest clones add up to around 1% of the sample. Sequencing was done on a sample of naive CD8+ T cells sorted from blood. Per the publication, the cell subset or site label means: CD45RA+CCR7+. These TCRs come from a man between 18 and 35 years old in good health.

The genes are TRBV6-1 and TRBJ2-7; perhaps TRBD1 as D (6 bases). Looked up from germline, CDR1 is MNHNS and CDR2 is SASEGT. This CDR3 region has 12 residues. The V end lost 8 bases, the J end lost 2 bases, and 10 bases lay between the germline ends. The CDR3 nucleotides read TGTGCCAGCCGACAGGAGCCCTACGAGCAGTACTTC. It yields the protein CASRQEPYEQYF.

V gene TRBV27 combines with J gene TRBJ2-7, with D perhaps TRBD1 or TRBD2 (5 bases each). CDR1 is MNHEY and CDR2 is SMNVEV in the germline V gene (reference sequence). The CDR3 totals 15 residues. With 7 bases removed from V and 4 bases from J, the gap between germline ends came to 20 bases. In nucleotides, the CDR3 is TGTGCCAGCACTTTGGGTCCAGGGAGCGATTACGAGCAGTACTTC. Encoded protein: CASTLGPGSDYEQYF.

CDR3 protein: CASSFGSGGPSYNEQFF. In DNA form, the CDR3 reads TGTGCCAGCAGTTTTGGTAGCGGGGGCCCGTCCTACAATGAGCAGTTCTTC. The chain has TRBV27 and TRBJ2-1; 9 nucleotides line up with TRBD2. The V gene end was trimmed by 3 bases and the J gene end by 1 base; junction bases not matched to a gene: 7. Germline assignment: CDR1 MNHEY and CDR2 SMNVEV (reference sequence). The CDR3 covers 17 residues.

Of note for this clone: Distinct nucleotide sequences in the sample also encode this CDR3. The chain carries TRBV28 and TRBJ2-2; D ambiguous. CDR3 length: 14 residues. V was shortened by 2 bases and J by 2 bases, with 6 bases between the two germline ends. Germline values: CDR1 MDHEN, CDR2 SYDVKM. The CDR3 region has the DNA TGTGCCAGCAGTTTAGTGGGAAACACCGGGGAGCTGTTTTTT. Protein sequence: CASSLVGNTGELFF.

The V and J genes are TRBV28 and TRBJ2-5, with D perhaps matching TRBD1 or TRBD2 (5 bases each). Trimming removed 6 bases at V and 1 base at J, with 12 bases between. Per germline, CDR1 MDHEN and CDR2 SYDVKM. The CDR3 has 14 amino acids. Here the CDR3 reads CASRSIGTQETQYF. The CDR3 DNA reads as TGTGCCAGCAGATCCATCGGGACCCAAGAGACCCAGTACTTC.

This clone was observed a single time. The chain recombines TRBV7-2 with TRBJ1-2; TRBD1 is a possible D gene (5 bases). The germline V gene has CDR1 SGHTA and CDR2 FQGNSA. This CDR3 comprises 16 residues. Trimming took 1 base from V and 7 from J, leaving 19 bases between them. The CDR3 nucleotides are TGTGCCAGCAGCTTAGATTCATGGACACTAGAAAGTGGCTACACCTTC. Translation gives CASSLDSWTLESGYTF.

The V call is TRBV5-8, the J call TRBJ2-5; 8 positions match TRBD2. Unmatched junction bases numbered 12, after V lost 7 bases and J lost 4 bases. Germline V lookup: CDR1 SGHTS, CDR2 YDEGEE. The CDR3 length is 15 residues. DNA for the CDR3: TGTGCCAGCTCTTCAGCGGGAGCCCGCTCAGAGACCCAGTACTTC. This codes for CASSSAGARSETQYF.

The chain joins TRBV9 to TRBJ2-1, with TRBD2 matching over 7 bases. Trimming at V came to 4 bases and at J to 6 bases, leaving 10 bases not matched to a gene. This CDR3 comprises 15 residues. Per germline, CDR1 SGDLS and CDR2 YYNGEE. CDR3 sequence: CASSPSSGPGNEQFF. CDR3 nucleotide sequence: TGTGCCAGCAGCCCCTCTAGCGGCCCTGGCAATGAGCAGTTCTTC. Filled out from reference TRBV9 and TRBJ2-1, the complete variable domain reads DSGVTQTPKHLITATGQRVTLRCSPRSGDLSVYWYQQSLDQGLQFLIQYYNGEERAKGNILERFSAQQFPDLHSELNLSSLELGDSALYFCASSPSSGPGNEQFFGPGTRLTVL.

On this clone: The sample contains more than one DNA sequence encoding this CDR3. DNA for the CDR3: TGCGCCAGCAGCCCTCGGGACAGCGTCTACGAGCAGTACTTC. Translation gives CASSPRDSVYEQYF. The chain carries TRBV4-1 and TRBJ2-7, with 7 bases that match TRBD1. V was pared by 4 bases and J by 3 bases, with 6 bases of the junction left unmatched. This CDR3 has 14 residues. From germline, CDR1 is MGHRA and CDR2 YSYEKL.

This chain links TRBV30 with TRBJ1-1; 7 positions match TRBD1. The CDR3 sequence is 16 residues long. CDR1 is GTSNPN, CDR2 SVGIG, per germline (reference sequence). Trimming removed 4 bases from V and 1 base from J; junction bases left unmatched: 12. The chain's CDR3 is CAWIRDRSIWNTEAFF. The CDR3 DNA sequence: TGTGCCTGGATCAGGGACAGATCTATTTGGAACACTGAAGCTTTCTTT.

V gene TRBV2 combines with J gene TRBJ2-3; D gene uncertain. The V end was cut by 0 bases, the J end by 1 base, with 8 bases between. CDR1 is SNHLY and CDR2 is FYNNEI in the germline V gene. The length of the CDR3 is 15 residues. CDR3 nucleotide sequence: TGTGCCAGCAGTGAAGCTAGAAAGGGCACAGATACGCAGTATTTT. Amino acids: CASSEARKGTDTQYF.

This chain connects TRBV10-1 to TRBJ2-3, with D tentatively TRBD2 (6 bases). The CDR3 totals 17 residues. CDR1 is WNHNN and CDR2 is SYGVQD in the germline V gene (reference sequence). Trimming shortened V by 0 bases and J by 0 bases, and 13 bases separated the two germline ends. The CDR3 loop reads CASSESTSGPSTDTQYF. CDR3 nucleotide sequence: TGCGCCAGCAGTGAGTCGACCAGCGGGCCTAGCACAGATACGCAGTATTTT.

V is TRBV11-2 and J is TRBJ2-1; 10 nucleotides align to TRBD2. The CDR3 covers 17 residues. The V and J ends lost 3 bases and 2 bases, in that order; junction bases with no gene match: 7. Germline CDR1 is SGHAT and CDR2 is FQNNGV. CDR3 sequence: CASSFGRAGGPYNEQFF. The CDR3 bases are TGTGCCAGCAGCTTCGGTAGAGCGGGAGGGCCCTACAATGAGCAGTTCTTC.

This sequence joins TRBV19 and TRBJ2-7, with D hard to call. The CDR3 covers 14 residues. CDR1 is LNHDA, CDR2 SQIVND, per germline (reference sequence). The V end lost 1 base, the J end lost 2 bases, and 9 bases lay between the germline ends. CDR3 DNA sequence: TGTGCCAGTAGTATAGGATACGGAACCTACGAGCAGTACTTC. As protein: CASSIGYGTYEQYF. The full variable domain, with the rest looked up from reference TRBV19 and TRBJ2-7, is DGGITQSPKYLFRKEGQNVTLSCEQNLNHDAMYWYRQDPGQGLRLIYYSQIVNDFQKGDIAEGYSVSREKKESFPLTVTSAQKNPTAFYLCASSIGYGTYEQYFGPGTRLTVT.

This sequence joins TRBV2 and TRBJ1-4; tentative D call: TRBD1 (5 bases). Trimming took 7 bases from V and 7 from J, leaving 22 bases between them. The CDR3 is 16 residues long. Germline lookup yields CDR1 SNHLY and CDR2 FYNNEI. This CDR3 is CASTLPWGGMGEKLFF. In DNA form, the CDR3 reads TGTGCCAGCACCCTACCTTGGGGGGGGATGGGTGAAAAACTGTTTTTT.

Of note for this clone: Distinct nucleotide sequences in the sample also encode this CDR3. V usage is TRBV7-9 and J usage is TRBJ1-2; 8 bases are shared with TRBD1. Germline V gene data show CDR1 as SEHNR and CDR2 as FQNEAQ (reference sequence). V lost 3 bases to trimming and J lost 8 bases; unmatched junction nucleotides: 2. This CDR3 is built from 12 residues. The CDR3 DNA sequence: TGTGCCAGCAGCTTGGACAGGGTCGGCTACACCTTC. Translated: CASSLDRVGYTF. The full variable domain, rest sourced from reference TRBV7-9 and TRBJ1-2, is DTGVSQNPRHKITKRGQNVTFRCDPISEHNRLYWYRQTLGQGPEFLTYFQNEAQLEKSRLLSDRFSAERPKGSFSTLEIQRTEQGDSAMYLCASSLDRVGYTFGSGTRLTVV.

The chain couples TRBV5-6 to TRBJ2-1; D is tentatively TRBD1 or TRBD2 (6 bases each). V was trimmed by 4 bases and J by 6 bases, leaving 14 bases between them. Germline V gives CDR1 SGHDT, CDR2 YYEEEE. The length of the CDR3 is 14 residues. CDR3 DNA: TGTGCCAGCAGCCCCAACGGAGGGGGCAATGAGCAGTTCTTC. Its protein is CASSPNGGGNEQFF.

The rearrangement links TRBV12-5 to TRBJ1-1; D is perhaps TRBD1 (6 bases). Trimming cost V 3 bases and J 4 bases, with 9 bases left between them. The germline gives CDR1 LGHNT, CDR2 FRNRAP. The CDR3 is made up of 13 amino acids. The CDR3 nucleotides are TGTGCTAGTGGTTTAGGGACAACCACTGAAGCTTTCTTT. This sequence encodes CASGLGTTTEAFF.

The genes are TRBV5-6 and TRBJ1-2; D possibly corresponds to TRBD1 (5 bases). Trimming stripped 1 base from V and 3 bases from J, with 13 bases between. The CDR3 totals 15 residues. Germline CDR1 and CDR2: SGHDT and YYEEEE. The chain's CDR3 is CASSLSRDPYYGYTF. CDR3 coding DNA: TGTGCCAGCAGCTTGTCTAGGGACCCTTACTATGGCTACACCTTC.

In this sample, this clone turned up once. The CDR3 DNA sequence: TGTGCCAGCAGCTCCGCAGGGGGAATAGAGACCCAGTACTTC. Translating gives CASSSAGGIETQYF. J is TRBJ2-5 and V is TRBV7-9, with 7 bases that match TRBD1. CDR3 length: 14 amino acids. Per the germline V gene, CDR1 is SEHNR and CDR2 is FQNEAQ (reference sequence). Trimming at V came to 4 bases and at J to 4 bases, leaving 6 bases not matched to a gene. The full variable domain, its missing parts supplied by reference TRBV7-9 and TRBJ2-5, is DTGVSQNPRHKITKRGQNVTFRCDPISEHNRLYWYRQTLGQGPEFLTYFQNEAQLEKSRLLSDRFSAERPKGSFSTLEIQRTEQGDSAMYLCASSSAGGIETQYFGPGTRLLVL.

This rearrangement joins TRBV2 to TRBJ1-1; D not resolved. CDR1 SNHLY and CDR2 FYNNEI come from the germline V gene. There are 17 residues in the CDR3. The V end was cut by 4 bases, the J end by 3 bases, with 21 bases between. The CDR3 loop is CASSGPDQVAVDTEAFF. DNA for the CDR3: TGTGCCAGCAGTGGACCCGATCAGGTAGCGGTAGACACTGAAGCTTTCTTT. Supplemented by reference TRBV2 and TRBJ1-1, the full variable domain reads EPEVTQTPSHQVTQMGQEVILRCVPISNHLYFYWYRQILGQKVEFLVSFYNNEISEKSEIFDDQFSVERPDGSNFTLKIRSTKLEDSAMYFCASSGPDQVAVDTEAFFGQGTRLTVV.

This chain connects TRBV7-6 to TRBJ1-1; TRBD1 agrees at 9 bases. Germline trimming cut 5 bases from V and 5 bases from J; bases unmatched to any gene: 9. CDR3 length equals 15 residues. Germline V gives CDR1 SGHVS, CDR2 FNYEAQ. The CDR3 sequence: CASSITDRGFTEAFF. CDR3 nucleotides: TGTGCCAGCAGCATAACCGACAGGGGGTTTACTGAAGCTTTCTTT.

The V gene is TRBV13, the J gene TRBJ2-3; 9 nucleotides match TRBD2. CDR1 and CDR2 (germline): PRHDT, FYEKMQ (reference sequence). This CDR3 spans 17 amino acids. The trim removed 2 bases at V and 6 bases at J, leaving 12 bases unmatched. The CDR3 is CASSLFNERGAPDTQYF. The CDR3 DNA follows: TGTGCCAGCAGCTTATTTAATGAGCGGGGGGCGCCGGATACGCAGTATTTT.

This sequence joins TRBV9 and TRBJ1-1; the D gene is possibly TRBD1 (5 bases). The length of the CDR3 is 15 residues. Trimming stripped 3 bases from V and 3 bases from J, with 15 bases between. Germline-derived CDR1 and CDR2 are SGDLS and YYNGEE. In DNA form, the CDR3 reads TGTGCCAGCAGCGCGAACGGCCAGGGAGACACTGAAGCTTTCTTT. It encodes CASSANGQGDTEAFF. The variable domain in full, completed from reference TRBV9 and TRBJ1-1, reads DSGVTQTPKHLITATGQRVTLRCSPRSGDLSVYWYQQSLDQGLQFLIQYYNGEERAKGNILERFSAQQFPDLHSELNLSSLELGDSALYFCASSANGQGDTEAFFGQGTRLTVV.

V gene TRBV2 combines with J gene TRBJ2-1; D tentatively reads TRBD1 or TRBD2 (5 bases each). V gave up 2 bases and J gave up 0 bases, with 8 bases separating them. Germline CDR1 and CDR2: SNHLY and FYNNEI. This CDR3 contains 15 residues. CDR3 sequence: CASSEWGSSYNEQFF. In DNA, the CDR3 is TGTGCCAGCAGTGAATGGGGGAGCTCCTACAATGAGCAGTTCTTC.

The V gene is TRBV6-1, the J gene TRBJ2-3; unclear D gene. The CDR3 covers 12 residues. The germline V and J ends were trimmed by 2 bases and 3 bases, with 3 bases remaining between them. Per germline, CDR1 MNHNS and CDR2 SASEGT. The CDR3 sequence is CASSEKTDTQYF. CDR3 nucleotide sequence: TGTGCCAGCAGTGAAAAGACAGATACGCAGTATTTT.

The chain links TRBV7-9 to TRBJ2-3, with a weak D call TRBD1 (5 bases). CDR3 length equals 16 residues. CDR1 and CDR2 (germline): SEHNR, FQNEAQ (reference sequence). Trimming removed 5 bases at V and 1 base at J, with 16 bases between. CDR3 bases: TGTGCCAGCAGCCAATATGGGGCAGGGCGCACAGATACGCAGTATTTT. Encoded protein: CASSQYGAGRTDTQYF. The complete variable domain, with remaining parts taken from reference TRBV7-9 and TRBJ2-3, reads DTGVSQNPRHKITKRGQNVTFRCDPISEHNRLYWYRQTLGQGPEFLTYFQNEAQLEKSRLLSDRFSAERPKGSFSTLEIQRTEQGDSAMYLCASSQYGAGRTDTQYFGPGTRLTVL.

Details on this clone: The sample carries other DNA sequences with the same CDR3. This chain uses TRBV5-1 with TRBJ2-7; D possibly corresponds to TRBD1 (6 bases). Germline assignment: CDR1 SGHRS and CDR2 YFSETQ. V lost 1 base and J lost 1, with 9 bases in between. The CDR3 extends over 14 amino acids. The CDR3 sequence is CASSLLGTSYEQYF. The CDR3 bases are TGCGCCAGCAGCTTGCTTGGGACATCCTACGAGCAGTACTTC.